One sample yielded the 9 T cell receptor beta chains listed below, sequenced in a study of blood T cell repertoires in COVID-19 (dated by TCRdb to 2018 to 2020). Library generation was performed with the immunoSEQ multiplex PCR assay. Not all clones reach the TCRdb copy of this immuneACCESS table, which keeps in-frame sequences only. Checked studies attribute under half of the gap to unresolved V genes and leave the rest unexplained. The sample profile shows approximately 70,000 clones; 79% of them were found once. Around 27% of the sample lies in the top ten. The sample consisted of peripheral blood. Source of these receptors: a man aged 55 to 70 with active or convalescent COVID-19.

The J gene is TRBJ2-7, the V gene TRBV12-1; the tabulated D call, TRBD1, remains unverified against the DNA. TRBV12-1 is recorded as a pseudogene. CDR3 size: 17 residues. The CDR3 nucleotides are TGTGCCAGCAGCCACTACGAACAGAGGGGGTTGACCTACGAGCAGTACTTC. It is translated as CASSHYEQRGLTYEQYF.

The chain uses TRBV7-9 and TRBJ1-1; a possible D gene is TRBD1 (5 bases). The CDR3 has 13 residues. The germline V gene has CDR1 SEHNR and CDR2 FQNEAQ (reference sequence). Trimming left V 4 bases short and J 8 bases short, with 14 bases between. The CDR3 loop reads CASSSTVYGEAFF. The CDR3 DNA reads as TGTGCCAGCAGCTCGACAGTGTACGGAGAAGCTTTCTTT.

The rearrangement links TRBV12-3 or TRBV12-4 to TRBJ2-1, with a possible D match to TRBD1 (5 bases). CDR3 length equals 13 residues. V lost 5 bases, J lost 4 bases, and 9 bases lay in between. The CDR3 DNA sequence: TGTGCCAGCAGTAAGACAGCTTACAATGAGCAGTTCTTC. It translates to CASSKTAYNEQFF.

V gene TRBV30 combines with J gene TRBJ1-4; D call uncertain. Looked up from germline, CDR1 is GTSNPN and CDR2 is SVGIG (reference sequence). CDR3 length equals 15 residues. V lost 0 bases, J lost 8 bases, and 16 bases lay in between. The CDR3 DNA is TGTGCCTGGAGTGTACCTCTCCCGGGCGGGGAAAAACTGTTTTTT. Translated: CAWSVPLPGGEKLFF.

This clone was detected only a few times. The rearrangement links TRBV2 to TRBJ1-2; the D gene is possibly TRBD1 (5 bases). With 6 bases removed from V and 7 bases from J, the gap between germline ends came to 15 bases. Germline CDR1 and CDR2: SNHLY and FYNNEI. This CDR3 region has 13 residues. The chain's CDR3 is CASRRQMSSGYTF. CDR3 nucleotide sequence: TGTGCCAGCAGGAGACAGATGAGCTCTGGCTACACCTTC.

The chain employs TRBV19 and TRBJ1-1, with 7 bases matching TRBD1. This CDR3 comprises 13 residues. Germline assignment: CDR1 LNHDA and CDR2 SQIVND (reference sequence). The trim removed 10 bases at V and 7 bases at J, leaving 12 bases unmatched. This chain's CDR3 is CATKRGPGGEAFF. The CDR3, as DNA: TGTGCCACCAAGCGGGGGCCAGGGGGTGAAGCTTTCTTT.

The CDR3 DNA sequence: TGTGCCAGCAGCTGGGACAGGGGAGCTTCTGAAGCTTTCTTT. As protein: CASSWDRGASEAFF. The chain is built from TRBV5-4 and TRBJ1-1, with 10 bases matching TRBD1. The germline CDR1 and CDR2 sequences are SGHNT and YYREEE (reference sequence). The CDR3 runs 14 residues. J lost 6 bases, V lost 3 bases, and 5 bases had no gene match.

The chain combines TRBV9 with TRBJ2-7, with a tentative D call TRBD1 (5 bases). This CDR3 has 12 amino acids. CDR1 is SGDLS, CDR2 YYNGEE, per germline. Trimming pared 4 bases from V and 4 bases from J, leaving 9 bases between. CDR3 protein: CASSRDSYEQYF. The CDR3 nucleotides read TGTGCCAGCAGCAGAGACAGTTACGAGCAGTACTTC.

V and J are TRBV2 and TRBJ2-5; 8 nucleotides align to TRBD2. The CDR3 is 14 amino acids. Germline V CDR1 and CDR2: SNHLY, FYNNEI. J gave up 4 bases and V 8 bases, and 9 bases lay outside the gene matches. The CDR3 DNA reads as TGTGCCAGCTTTTTCGGGGGGGCCCGAGAGACCCAGTACTTC. It is translated as CASFFGGARETQYF. The full variable domain, with the rest looked up from reference TRBV2 and TRBJ2-5, is EPEVTQTPSHQVTQMGQEVILRCVPISNHLYFYWYRQILGQKVEFLVSFYNNEISEKSEIFDDQFSVERPDGSNFTLKIRSTKLEDSAMYFCASFFGGARETQYFGPGTRLLVL.